The source of this TCR beta chain is a study of cytomegalovirus exposure and HLA in healthy donors (dated by TCRdb to the late 2010s). The study in broad terms: According to an earlier analysis of 550 to 750 of the donors, 150 million to 200 million T cells yielded 117 million unique TCR beta sequences and less than 300 Gb of sequence data. Around 300 gigabases of sequencing data and 70 million to 100 million unique TCR sequences were included in an early release covering several hundred HLA-typed donors. Among the approximately 430 genotyped donors, approximately 76% belonged to the genetic ancestry cluster associated with self-reported Caucasian donors. The study aimed to test whether signatures of past pathogen exposure could be identified by cataloging public T cell receptors. Using immunosequencing, the study profiled T cell repertoires from fewer than 700 subjects and related those repertoires to cytomegalovirus serostatus. Besides the first cohort of approximately 710 subjects, a separate validation cohort made up of 120 different subjects was used. High-throughput TCR immunosequencing, statistical association of individual TCRs with disease status, and machine learning were combined to predict cytomegalovirus infection status. A later analysis re-examined previously published TCR beta repertoires from more than 600 donors and added high-resolution HLA genotyping to investigate patterns of TCR occurrence. Rather than using new phenotypic data, the later analysis identified candidate immune exposures from TCR beta sequences and from how often those sequences occurred across donors. In an earlier analysis of 550 to 700 of the donors, high-throughput TCR beta sequencing was used to judge whether each TCR beta V gene segment behaved as functional or pseudogenic. Donor age, sex, ethnicity and CMV serostatus were compiled together with the repertoire data. Genome-wide SNP genotypes for about 55% of the roughly 670 donors were used in a later genetic analysis, which treated that subset as a discovery cohort. All discovery cohort repertoires had been generated on a single sequencing platform. Class I and class II HLA loci were covered by the typing at four-digit resolution. The number of donors typed differed by locus, with about 629-630 for A, B, C, DRB1 and DQB1, roughly 520 for DQA1, over 600 for DPA1, and approximately 470 for DPB1. Several DR-DQ haplotypes were handled as single units for association and clustering because linkage in the cohort was strong. Among over 350 genotyped donors of the cohort, an average of 235,054 unique TCR beta nucleotide sequences were sequenced per donor, around 18% of them non-productive. Paper-wide results and their limitations: A further reported finding was that TCR beta sequences accurately predicted the HLA-A and HLA-B alleles for most subjects in the first cohort. The authors suggested that the approach could potentially be extended to other disease states and immunological phenotypes. Cytomegalovirus status was reported to be diagnosed by the classifier with high specificity and sensitivity in both the original and validation cohorts. Broadly in line with IMGT annotations, most TCR beta V segments showed up in productive rearrangements about 90% or about 30% of the time in an earlier analysis of around 550 of the donors. Because HLA typing was unavailable for some donors at each locus, only the typed subset was used in association tests. The study gave a list of about 160 TCR beta chains associated with cytomegalovirus. Because the 87-base-pair reads could not distinguish some IMGT-functional V segments, including TRBV6-2 and TRBV6-3, those segments were excluded. A cluster of highly shared sequence variants was judged likely to represent a technical artifact of the sequencing pipeline. At a false discovery rate of 0.05, a later analysis linked around 17,000 TCR beta sequences to specific HLA alleles. According to a later genetic analysis, donors in an Asian-associated ancestry cluster had fewer N-insertions in productive TCRs than the approximately 670-donor mean. Correlated functional status among segregating V segments might be attributable to linkage disequilibrium, but an unknown experimental factor could not be ruled out. The only immune exposure information available for the cohort was CMV serostatus. A later analysis found that most CMV-associated TCR beta chains appeared HLA-restricted, with HLA associations seemingly driven largely by CMV exposure. According to a later analysis, parvovirus B19, influenza, CMV and Epstein-Barr virus appeared linked to several top co-occurrence clusters. The presence/absence analyses assumed that sequencing depth was roughly uniform across donors, and that assumption may not be true. In vitro tests confirmed that a few of the cytomegalovirus-associated TCR beta chains recognize cytomegalovirus antigens. Strong co-occurrence of HLA alleles, especially DR and DQ, made assigning TCR associations to individual alleles difficult. Most TCR sequences were seen in very few donors, while some public TCRs were found in many individuals. In a later analysis, TCR association rates were found to vary across HLA loci, with the most associated TCRs seen for DRB1 alleles and the fewest for HLA-C alleles. Over 15 rarely observed V segments, including chromosome 9 orphons, were excluded from the earlier analysis of several hundred of the donors because counts were too low. A later analysis found that HLA-associated TCR beta chains were more clonally expanded and had lower generation probabilities than equally common non-associated chains. A later genetic analysis associated a missense DCLRE1C variant with V-gene and J-gene trimming of TCR beta chains, and an independent cohort replicated the association. Only TCR beta chains were sequenced in this cohort, and the absence of alpha or paired-chain data limited detectable features.

In total, 500 to 700 healthy bone marrow donors made up the cohort. At the time of sampling, every cohort member was nominally healthy, though immune exposures that went unrecorded were likely present. The donor tested CMV seropositive, placing the donor among the approximately 290 seropositive members of the cohort. A peripheral blood sample was collected from each donor, and TCR beta sequencing was performed on peripheral blood mononuclear cells. Genomic DNA was extracted from the blood cell samples with the Qiagen DNeasy Blood Extraction Kit. CDR1 and CDR2 are read off the germline V gene as MNHNS and SASEGT. Spanning cysteine to phenylalanine, the CDR3 consists of 14 amino acids. Of all the DNA, just the CDR3 is kept, 42 bases in frame from base 1. V and J are truncated by 4 bases and 5 bases respectively, leaving an intervening sequence of 14 bases. As for this clone: Its specific antigen is unknown. Base quality data are lacking; no much larger clone is found one base away.

Library construction relied on the immunoSEQ multiplex PCR assay. The multiplex PCR relied on a mix of 60 forward primers for TCR Vbeta segments and 13 reverse primers for TCR Jbeta segments. Amplification of the CDR3 region of rearranged TCR beta genes was performed with a multiplex PCR assay on genomic DNA. Amplified TCR beta libraries were sequenced as 87-base-pair reads on the Illumina HiSeq System. The original pipeline was this. A later analysis tallied 75 million to 95 million unique TCR beta chains across the 550 to 850 repertoires, and some 10 million of those chains were shared by two or more donors. Raw reads were error-corrected and collapsed into unique sequences with a nearest-neighbor algorithm that merged closely related sequences to remove PCR and sequencing errors. To assign V, D and J gene segments, CDR3 sequences were aligned to IMGT reference sequences. Each retained sequence needed at least a six-nucleotide match to both a V gene segment and a J gene segment. A rearrangement counted as productive if the CDR3 had no stop codons and remained in frame with V and J, and every other rearrangement counted as non-productive. Following IMGT convention, CDR3 was defined as the stretch from the second conserved V-encoded cysteine to the conserved J-encoded phenylalanine. The earlier analysis of approximately 500 of the donors excluded sequences that lacked an unambiguous match to a single V gene segment. In an earlier analysis of a few hundred of the donors, V segments were called functional above 56.7% productive rearrangements and were called segregating when the between-donor standard deviation exceeded 5%. A statistical classification framework was built to diagnose cytomegalovirus status from the catalog of TCR beta chain sequences. V and J gene assignment, in a later analysis, came from comparing TCR nucleotide sequences with IMGT/GENE-DB human TR gene sequences. The TCRdist pipeline was used in a later analysis to assign CDR3 sequences and most-parsimonious VDJ recombination scenarios. In a later analysis, every TCR beta chain was defined by the combination of its CDR3 amino acid sequence and its V-gene family, and reads without a unique V-gene family were dropped. To address suspected cross-contamination and a sequencing artifact, a later analysis removed a few hundred highly shared, low-generation-probability nucleotide sequences. In a later analysis, a clonal expansion index was calculated for each public chain from normalized within-repertoire ranks of inferred template counts. Generation probabilities in a later analysis came from a VDJ recombination model fitted to out-of-frame rearrangements, and those results were checked against IGoR. Hypergeometric tests were used in a later analysis to score TCR-TCR, TCR-HLA and TCR-CMV co-occurrence, with a repertoire-size bias correction applied to the TCR pairs. To estimate false discovery rates, a later analysis permuted the HLA or CMV assignments 20 times. In a later analysis, co-occurring TCRs were grouped with DBSCAN, and TCRdist sequence similarity was added when clustering was performed within HLA-allele-positive subsets. For co-occurrence clustering, repertoires with fewer than 30,000 or more than 120,000 public chains were excluded, along with roughly 5 repertoires with anomalous nucleotide sharing. In TCRdb, the immuneACCESS table is reduced to in-frame sequences with V and J assigned. These tables do not hold every clone; where another copy was compared, an unresolved V gene accounts for under half, and the others remain unexplained. The V and J calls and clone size come from that table; D and trimming were worked out from the DNA. The sample table lists around 40,000 clones, 82% of them with a count of one. The top ten constitute roughly 10% of the sample.

Sequencing was performed on PBMCs. Rearrangement joined TRBV6-1 to TRBJ2-5; TRBD2 is a possible D gene, resting on 6 matching bases. The origin of this receptor is a young woman in good health and CMV-seropositive. The DNA sequence is TGTGCCAGCAGTGTAGAGCGGGTTGTGGAGACCCAGTACTTC. Its protein reads: CASSVERVVETQYF.